The text below deals with one TCR beta chain. No antigen is known for it. Per-base quality was not reported, and no clone a single base away is much larger than it. Germline trimming: 6 bases from V, 6 bases from J; junction bases outside gene matches: 7. Via the germline V gene, CDR1 is MNHEY and CDR2 SVGAGI. Spanning cysteine to phenylalanine, the CDR3 consists of 15 amino acids. Just the 45-base CDR3 DNA is kept, in frame starting at base 1. The library relied on the immunoSEQ multiplex PCR assay. Entries here come from immuneACCESS through TCRdb and include only in-frame sequences with V and J called. Some clones fail to appear in such tables; in the studies checked, an unresolved V gene covers under half of the shortfall, and the cause of the remainder is unknown. The sample table shows about 70,000 clones, and roughly nine tenths are seen once. Jointly, the top ten make up less than 2.5% of the sample.

This record belongs to a study of T cell changes during pregnancy in multiple sclerosis (dated by TCRdb to the late 2010s). The study in broad terms: Changes in the T cell repertoire over the course of pregnancy were examined in this study in women with multiple sclerosis.

The rearrangement combines TRBV6-5 with TRBJ1-5, and 11 junctional nucleotides match TRBD1. The sequence was obtained from a female donor in good health, enrolled as a control in a pregnancy study. The source material was peripheral blood, sampled in the second trimester of pregnancy. At the DNA level, the sequence is TGTGCCAGCAGCCGCGGGACAGGGGGAACTCAGCCCCAGCATTTT. It translates as CASSRGTGGTQPQHF.